This entry describes one TCR beta chain. This clonotype came up many times. Its antigen is unknown. Base qualities are not provided; no much larger clone lies one nucleotide away. The sample comes from a study of T cell repertoires in cytomegalovirus infection (dated by TCRdb to about 2019). Turning to the overall study: Because public TCR beta signatures pointed to carriage of CMV infection together with the matching HLA type, the HLA type of each donor mattered for the analysis. Results the study describes overall, beyond this receptor: The ex vivo response was dominated by HLA-C-restricted CMV-specific TCR beta clonotypes, which also provided the single most frequent clonotype in two of eight donors. In both this cohort and an independent cohort of a few hundred donors, the cumulative frequency of public TCR beta family members distinguished carriers of CMV infection plus the relevant HLA type.

Based on the germline V gene, the CDR1 and CDR2 sequences are MDHEN and SYDVKM. The CDR3 runs 18 amino acids, cysteine and phenylalanine included. This entry keeps only the CDR3 DNA: 54 bases, framed from base 1. V has 5 bases trimmed and J has 4 bases trimmed; junction bases matching no gene number 13. The reads were generated on an Illumina HiSeq 1500. TCRdb's own reprocessing of the public reads used fastp at Q25 and MiXCR and kept productive beta chains. Under each unique CDR3 protein, matching rows form one entry showing the most common genes and DNA. The sample table shows approximately 630,000 distinct CDR3 sequences, and around 24% are seen once. The leading ten clones occupy 8% of the sample.

The sample comprised CD8+ T cells from PBMCs. The sequence came from a human donor in good health (CMV status not recorded). Some clones in this sample may be carry-over from other donors' samples. The rearranged chain carries TRBV28 and TRBJ2-1, with TRBD2 matching 11 junction bases. The CDR3 amino acid sequence is: CASSTPLAGGTTYNEQFF. The nucleotide sequence reads as follows: TGTGCCAGCAGTACCCCGCTAGCGGGGGGAACTACATACAATGAGCAGTTCTTC.